These 7 T cell receptor beta chains were all obtained from the same sample, sequenced in a study of blood T cell repertoires in COVID-19. Profiled with immunoSEQ multiplex PCR; TCRdb holds only in-frame clones, not every one. The sample comprises 100,000 to 150,000 clones, about 83% of which are singletons, and about 5.4% rests with the top ten. The sequencing input was peripheral blood. The receptor source for this set is a human donor in a cohort sampled during active COVID-19.

This chain links TRBV11-2 with TRBJ1-5; 8 bases are shared with TRBD1. J gave up 6 bases and V 7 bases, and 8 bases lay outside the gene matches. Germline V gene sequence: CDR1 SGHAT, CDR2 FQNNGV. The CDR3 has 14 amino acids. CDR3 sequence: CASNPLTGAQPQHF. For the CDR3, the DNA is TGTGCCAGCAACCCATTGACAGGGGCTCAGCCCCAGCATTTT.

This chain uses TRBV20-1 with TRBJ2-5; 10 bases agree with TRBD2. The CDR3 sequence is 17 residues long. V dropped 3 bases and J dropped 0; count of bases not matched to a gene: 10. CDR1 is DFQATT and CDR2 is SNEGSKA in the germline V gene (reference sequence). CDR3 region: CSASLASGSPYQETQYF. The CDR3 DNA sequence: TGCAGTGCTAGTCTCGCTAGCGGGAGCCCTTACCAAGAGACCCAGTACTTC.

V usage is TRBV29-1 and J usage is TRBJ1-2; the D is unclear. This CDR3 has 13 residues. V was clipped by 0 bases and J by 0 bases, with 5 bases between them. Germline values: CDR1 SQVTM, CDR2 ANQGSEA. The CDR3 spells CSVEDTTNYGYTF. Written as DNA, the CDR3 is TGCAGCGTTGAAGACACAACTAACTATGGCTACACCTTC.

The genes are TRBV5-1 and TRBJ1-5, with 7 bases lining up with TRBD1. CDR1 is SGHRS, CDR2 YFSETQ, per germline. CDR3 length equals 15 residues. The V gene end was trimmed by 3 bases and the J gene end by 2 bases; junction bases not matched to a gene: 5. CDR3 DNA: TGCGCCAGCAGCTGGGGGGACAGTCGCAATCAGCCCCAGCATTTT. Translating it yields CASSWGDSRNQPQHF.

The chain combines TRBV4-1 with TRBJ1-2, with D tentatively TRBD1 (5 bases). CDR1 is MGHRA and CDR2 is YSYEKL in the germline V gene. V lost 0 bases and J lost 8, with 13 bases in between. This CDR3 has 14 amino acids. Here the CDR3 DNA reads TGCGCCAGCAGCCAAGATTCGGGGGGTGGAGGCTACACCTTC. Its protein product is CASSQDSGGGGYTF.

In nucleotides, the CDR3 is TGTGCCAGCAGTTATATGGGGGGAGGGCCCTACGAGCAGTACTTC. This codes for CASSYMGGGPYEQYF. The chain carries TRBV6-2 or TRBV6-3 and TRBJ2-7; TRBD2 matches at 7 bases. Unmatched junction bases numbered 7, after V lost 3 bases and J lost 2 bases. Per the germline V gene, CDR1 is MNHEY and CDR2 is SVGEGT. This CDR3 is built from 15 residues.

The rearrangement uses TRBV5-4 and TRBJ2-2, with 9 bases aligning to TRBD2. The germline V gene encodes CDR1 SGHNT and CDR2 YYREEE (reference sequence). V lost 2 bases and J lost 5; bases outside the gene matches: 4. There are 15 residues in the CDR3. CDR3 sequence: CASSFSGSRTGELFF. The CDR3 DNA is TGTGCCAGCAGCTTTAGCGGGAGCCGGACCGGGGAGCTGTTTTTT.